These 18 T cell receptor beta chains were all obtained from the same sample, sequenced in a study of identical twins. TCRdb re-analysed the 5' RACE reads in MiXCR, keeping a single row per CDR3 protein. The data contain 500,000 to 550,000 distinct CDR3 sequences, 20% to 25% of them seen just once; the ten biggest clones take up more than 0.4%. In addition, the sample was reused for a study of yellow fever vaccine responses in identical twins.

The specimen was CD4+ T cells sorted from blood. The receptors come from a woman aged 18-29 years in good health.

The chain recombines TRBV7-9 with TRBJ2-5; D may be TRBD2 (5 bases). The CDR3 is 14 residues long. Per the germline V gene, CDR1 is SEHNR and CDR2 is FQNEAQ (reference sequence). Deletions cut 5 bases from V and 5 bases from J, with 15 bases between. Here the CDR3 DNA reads TGTGCCAGCAGCCCCTCTAGCCGTGGGGAGACCCAGTACTTC. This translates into CASSPSSRGETQYF.

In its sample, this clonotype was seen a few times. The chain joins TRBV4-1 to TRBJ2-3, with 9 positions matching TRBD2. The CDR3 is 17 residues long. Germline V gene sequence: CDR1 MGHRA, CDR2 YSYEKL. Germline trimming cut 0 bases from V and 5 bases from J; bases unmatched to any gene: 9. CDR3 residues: CASSQDMSGGRQDTQYF. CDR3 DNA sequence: TGCGCCAGCAGCCAAGATATGAGCGGGGGGCGTCAAGATACGCAGTATTTT.

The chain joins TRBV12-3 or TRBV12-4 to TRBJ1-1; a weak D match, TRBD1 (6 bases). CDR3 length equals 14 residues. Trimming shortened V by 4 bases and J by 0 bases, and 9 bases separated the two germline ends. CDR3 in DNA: TGTGCCAGCAGTTACAGGGAAATGAACACTGAAGCTTTCTTT. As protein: CASSYREMNTEAFF.

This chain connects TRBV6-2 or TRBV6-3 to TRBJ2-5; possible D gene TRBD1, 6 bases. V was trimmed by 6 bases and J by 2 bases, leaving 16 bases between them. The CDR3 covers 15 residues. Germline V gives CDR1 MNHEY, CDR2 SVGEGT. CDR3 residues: CASRGPGHSQETQYF. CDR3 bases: TGTGCCAGCAGAGGACCGGGACATTCTCAAGAGACCCAGTACTTC.

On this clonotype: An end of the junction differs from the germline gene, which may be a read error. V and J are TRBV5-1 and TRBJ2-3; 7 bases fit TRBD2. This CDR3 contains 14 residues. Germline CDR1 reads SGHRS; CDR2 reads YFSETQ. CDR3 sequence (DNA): TGCGCCAGCAGTTTGGGAGGGACTACAGATACGCAGTATTTT. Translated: CASSLGGTTDTQYF. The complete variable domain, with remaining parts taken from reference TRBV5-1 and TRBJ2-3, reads KAGVTQTPRYLIKTRGQQVTLSCSPISGHRSVSWYQQTPGQGLQFLFEYFSETQRNKGNFPGRFSGRQFSNSRSEMNVSTLELGDSALYLCASSLGGTTDTQYFGPGTRLTVL.

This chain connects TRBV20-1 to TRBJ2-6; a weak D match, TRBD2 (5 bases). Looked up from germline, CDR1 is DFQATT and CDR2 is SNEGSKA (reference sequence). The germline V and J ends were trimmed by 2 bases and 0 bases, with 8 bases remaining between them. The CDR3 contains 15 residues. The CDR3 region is CSARLRVSGANVLTF. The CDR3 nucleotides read TGCAGTGCTAGATTGAGGGTCTCTGGGGCCAACGTCCTGACTTTC.

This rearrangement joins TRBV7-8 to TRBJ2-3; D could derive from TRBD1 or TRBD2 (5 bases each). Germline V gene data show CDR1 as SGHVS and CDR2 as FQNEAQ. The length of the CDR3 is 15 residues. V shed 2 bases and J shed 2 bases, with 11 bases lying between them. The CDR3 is CASSLRRDLTDTQYF. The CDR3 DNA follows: TGTGCCAGCAGCTTAAGACGGGACCTCACAGATACGCAGTATTTT.

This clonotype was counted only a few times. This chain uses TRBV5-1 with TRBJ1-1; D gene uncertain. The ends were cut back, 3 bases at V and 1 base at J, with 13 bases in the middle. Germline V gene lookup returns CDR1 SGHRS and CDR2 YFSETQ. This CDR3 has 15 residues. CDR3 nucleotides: TGCGCCAGCAGCTCAACCACCCGGCAGAACACTGAAGCTTTCTTT. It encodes CASSSTTRQNTEAFF. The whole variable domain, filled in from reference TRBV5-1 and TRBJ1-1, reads KAGVTQTPRYLIKTRGQQVTLSCSPISGHRSVSWYQQTPGQGLQFLFEYFSETQRNKGNFPGRFSGRQFSNSRSEMNVSTLELGDSALYLCASSSTTRQNTEAFFGQGTRLTVV.

In DNA form, the CDR3 reads TGTGCCAGCAGCAAACGATCCGGGACGGAGAACACCGGGGAGCTGTTTTTT. This encodes CASSKRSGTENTGELFF. The J gene is TRBJ2-2, the V gene TRBV21-1; the table's D call, TRBD1, has no DNA check behind it. TRBV21-1 counts as a pseudogene. The CDR3 loop spans 17 amino acids.

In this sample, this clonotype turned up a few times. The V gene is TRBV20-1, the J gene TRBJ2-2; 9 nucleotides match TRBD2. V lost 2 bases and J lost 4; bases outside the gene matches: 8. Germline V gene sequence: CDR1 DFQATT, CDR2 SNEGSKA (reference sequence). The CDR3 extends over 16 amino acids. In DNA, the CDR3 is TGCAGTGCTAGACTAGGGACTAGCTACGTCACCGGGGAGCTGTTTTTT. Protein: CSARLGTSYVTGELFF.

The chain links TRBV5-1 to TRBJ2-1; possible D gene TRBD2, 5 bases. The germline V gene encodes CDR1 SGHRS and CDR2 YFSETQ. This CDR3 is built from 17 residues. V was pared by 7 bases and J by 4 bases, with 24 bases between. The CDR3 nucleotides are TGCGCCAGCTGCAAGAAGGCGGGTCATTCGAATTACAATGAGCAGTTCTTC. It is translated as CASCKKAGHSNYNEQFF.

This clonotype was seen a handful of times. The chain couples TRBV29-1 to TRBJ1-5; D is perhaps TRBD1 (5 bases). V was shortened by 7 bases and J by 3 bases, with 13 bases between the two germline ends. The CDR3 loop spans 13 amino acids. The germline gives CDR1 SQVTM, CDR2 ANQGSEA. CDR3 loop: CSAAGGVNQPQHF. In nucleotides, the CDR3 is TGCAGCGCCGCGGGGGGGGTCAATCAGCCCCAGCATTTT.

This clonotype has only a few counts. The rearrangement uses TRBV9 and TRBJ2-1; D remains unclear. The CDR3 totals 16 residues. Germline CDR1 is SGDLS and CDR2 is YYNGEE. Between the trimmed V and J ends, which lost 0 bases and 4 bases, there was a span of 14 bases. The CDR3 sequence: CASSVGIQTVYNEQFF. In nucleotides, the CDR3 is TGTGCCAGCAGCGTAGGTATCCAGACCGTTTACAATGAGCAGTTCTTC.

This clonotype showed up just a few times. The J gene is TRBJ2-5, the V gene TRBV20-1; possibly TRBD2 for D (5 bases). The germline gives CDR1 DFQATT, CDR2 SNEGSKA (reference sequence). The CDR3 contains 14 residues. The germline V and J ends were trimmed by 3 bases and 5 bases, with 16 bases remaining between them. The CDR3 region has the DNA TGCAGTGCTAGTGAAGTGGGCGGGTGGGAGACCCAGTACTTC. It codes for CSASEVGGWETQYF.

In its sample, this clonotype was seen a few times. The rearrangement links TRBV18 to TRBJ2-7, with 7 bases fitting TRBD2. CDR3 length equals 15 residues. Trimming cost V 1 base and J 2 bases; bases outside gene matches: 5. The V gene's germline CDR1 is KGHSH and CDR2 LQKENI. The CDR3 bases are TGTGCCAGCTCACCACGAACTAGCGTCCCCTACGAGCAGTACTTC. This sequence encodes CASSPRTSVPYEQYF.

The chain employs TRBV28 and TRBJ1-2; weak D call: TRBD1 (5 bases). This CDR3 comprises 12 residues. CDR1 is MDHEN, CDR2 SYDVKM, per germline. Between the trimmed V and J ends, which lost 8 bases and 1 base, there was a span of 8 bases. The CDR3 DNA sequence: TGTGCCAGCGGGGCCCTTAACTATGGCTACACCTTC. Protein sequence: CASGALNYGYTF.

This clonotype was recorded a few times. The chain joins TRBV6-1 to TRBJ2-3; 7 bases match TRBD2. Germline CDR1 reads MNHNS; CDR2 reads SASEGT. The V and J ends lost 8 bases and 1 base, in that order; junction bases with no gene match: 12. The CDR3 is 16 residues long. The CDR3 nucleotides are TGTGCCAGCGACCCACGGGGGAGGGGAGGCACAGATACGCAGTATTTT. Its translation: CASDPRGRGGTDTQYF.

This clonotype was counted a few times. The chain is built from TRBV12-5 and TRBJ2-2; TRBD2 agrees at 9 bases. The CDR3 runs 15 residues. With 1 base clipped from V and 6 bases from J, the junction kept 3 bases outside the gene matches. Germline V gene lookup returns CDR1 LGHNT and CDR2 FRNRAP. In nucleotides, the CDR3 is TGTGCTAGTGGTTTGGGGACTAGCGATGCCGGGGAGCTGTTTTTT. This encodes CASGLGTSDAGELFF.